The present T cell receptor (beta chain) was sequenced within a study of Ad26.COV2.S vaccination and SARS-CoV-2 variants. V lost 6 bases, J lost 7 bases, and 5 bases stayed unmatched. Per the germline V gene, CDR1 is SEHNR and CDR2 is FQNEAQ (reference sequence). The CDR3 is 13 residues long. Treatment in this sample: some 20 received Ad26.COV2.S at low or high dose, single or two shots; about 5 received placebo; per-sample allocation not given. It was on day 63 after the first vaccine or placebo injection that samples were taken. Within Boston, the person who donated was an adult of 18-55 years. An Ad26 vector was used to express Wuhan-strain SARS-CoV-2 spike as the vaccine. This table comes from immunoSEQ multiplex PCR, and its TCRdb copy is limited to in-frame clones, with some not included. This repertoire shows 440,000 or so clones, over 80% found once; its top ten account for roughly 1.7%.

The input for sequencing was peripheral blood, taken in a trial of Ad26.COV2.S vaccine versus placebo. The chain couples TRBV7-9 to TRBJ2-1; TRBD1 aligns across 8 bases. The receptor comes from a person between 18 and 59 years old who received the Ad26.COV2.S COVID-19 vaccine or a placebo. The CDR3 here is CASRDRVVNEQFF. CDR3 in DNA: TGTGCCAGCAGGGACAGGGTTGTTAATGAGCAGTTCTTC.